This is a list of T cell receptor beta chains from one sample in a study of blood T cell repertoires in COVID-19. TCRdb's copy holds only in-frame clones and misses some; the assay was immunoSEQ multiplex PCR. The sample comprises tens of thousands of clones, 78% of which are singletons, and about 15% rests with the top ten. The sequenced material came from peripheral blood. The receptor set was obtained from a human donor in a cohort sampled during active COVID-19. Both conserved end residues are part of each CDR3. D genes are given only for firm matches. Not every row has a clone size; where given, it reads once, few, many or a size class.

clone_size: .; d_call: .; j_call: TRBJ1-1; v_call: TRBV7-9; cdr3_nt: TGTGCCAGCATAAGGGGTGGTGGAACTGAAGCTTTCTTT; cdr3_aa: CASIRGGGTEAFF
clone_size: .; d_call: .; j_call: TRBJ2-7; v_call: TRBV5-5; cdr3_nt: TGTGCCAGCAGCTTGGACAGTCTGGGGCAGTACTTC; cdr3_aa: CASSLDSLGQYF
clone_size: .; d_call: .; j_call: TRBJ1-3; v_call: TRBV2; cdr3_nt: TGTGCCAGCAGGAGGACAGCCGGCTCTGGAAACACCATATATTTT; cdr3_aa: CASRRTAGSGNTIYF
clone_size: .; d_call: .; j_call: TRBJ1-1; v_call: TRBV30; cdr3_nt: TGTGCCTCAGAAACGCAGAAGAACACTGAAGCTTTCTTT; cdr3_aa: CASETQKNTEAFF
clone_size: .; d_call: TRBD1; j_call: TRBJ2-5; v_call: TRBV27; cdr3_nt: TGTGCCAGCAGTTTAGGGACAGCAGAGACCCAGTACTTC; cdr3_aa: CASSLGTAETQYF
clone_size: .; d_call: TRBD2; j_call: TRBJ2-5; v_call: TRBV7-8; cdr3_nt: TGTGCCAGCAGCTTAGATAGGACTAGCGGGGCTCAAGAGACCCAGTACTTC; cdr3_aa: CASSLDRTSGAQETQYF
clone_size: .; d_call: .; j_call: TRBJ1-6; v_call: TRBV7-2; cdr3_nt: TGTGCCAGCAGCTTATTTTCCGGGAGCTCCTATAATTCACCCCTCCACTTT; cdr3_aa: CASSLFSGSSYNSPLHF
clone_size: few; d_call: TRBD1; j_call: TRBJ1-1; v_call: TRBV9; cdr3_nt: TGTGCCAGCAGCGGGGGACAGACGAACACTGAAGCTTTCTTT; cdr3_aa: CASSGGQTNTEAFF
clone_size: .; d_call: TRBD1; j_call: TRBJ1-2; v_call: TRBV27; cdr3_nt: TGTGCCAGCAGCAGGACAGGGGTGTATGGCTACACCTTC; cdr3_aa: CASSRTGVYGYTF
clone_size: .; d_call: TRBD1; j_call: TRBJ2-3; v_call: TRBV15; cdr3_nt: TGTGCCACCAGCAGGGACAGGGGTTTAGGCACAGATACGCAGTATTTT; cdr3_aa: CATSRDRGLGTDTQYF
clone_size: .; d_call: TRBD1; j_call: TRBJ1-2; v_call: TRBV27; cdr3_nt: TGTGCCAGCAGTCCGATCTGGGCAGGGGGGAAGGGTATCTATGGCTACACCTTC; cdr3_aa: CASSPIWAGGKGIYGYTF
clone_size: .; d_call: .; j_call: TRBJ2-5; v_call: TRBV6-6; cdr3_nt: TGTGCCAGCAGTTCGGACGGAGGACAAGAGACCCAGTACTTC; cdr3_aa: CASSSDGGQETQYF
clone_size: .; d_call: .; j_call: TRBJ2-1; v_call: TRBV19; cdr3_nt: TGTGCCAGTAGGCCCTTAAGCGGGCTCTCCTACAATGAGCAGTTCTTC; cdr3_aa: CASRPLSGLSYNEQFF
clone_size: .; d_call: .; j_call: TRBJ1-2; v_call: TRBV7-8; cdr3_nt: TGTGCCAGCAGCTTAGGAGGAGGGCGATCTAACTATGGCTACACCTTC; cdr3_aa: CASSLGGGRSNYGYTF
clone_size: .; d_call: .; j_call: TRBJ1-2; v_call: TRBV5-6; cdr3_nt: TGTGCCAGCAGCTTTCAGGGGAGACGCTACACCTTC; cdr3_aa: CASSFQGRRYTF
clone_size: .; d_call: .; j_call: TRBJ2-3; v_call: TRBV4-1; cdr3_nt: TGCGCCAGCAGCCAAGGGGGGGGCCCCGGGACTCTGAAGTATTTT; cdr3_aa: CASSQGGGPGTLKYF
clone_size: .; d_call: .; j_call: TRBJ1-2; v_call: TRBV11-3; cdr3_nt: TGTGCCAGCAGCTTAGACCCAGAGGGGGAAGGTCGGAACTATGGCTACACCTTC; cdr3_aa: CASSLDPEGEGRNYGYTF
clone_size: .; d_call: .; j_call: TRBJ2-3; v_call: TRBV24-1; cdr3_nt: TGTGCCACCAGTGATTTGCAGGGCGATTCCATTAGCACAGATACGCAGTATTTT; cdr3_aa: CATSDLQGDSISTDTQYF
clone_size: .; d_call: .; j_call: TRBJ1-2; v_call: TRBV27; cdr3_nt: TGTGCCAGCAGTTTAGCCAGGTTTCATGGCTACACCTTC; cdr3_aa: CASSLARFHGYTF
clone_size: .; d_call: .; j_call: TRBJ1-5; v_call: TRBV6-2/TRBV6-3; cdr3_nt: TGTGCCAGCAGTCCGATCTATAGCAATCAGCCCCAGCATTTT; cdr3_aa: CASSPIYSNQPQHF
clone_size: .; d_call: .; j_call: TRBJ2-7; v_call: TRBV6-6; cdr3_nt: TGTGCCAGCAGTTACTCCTGGCAGACAGGCGGGAGCGAGCAGTACTTC; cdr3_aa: CASSYSWQTGGSEQYF
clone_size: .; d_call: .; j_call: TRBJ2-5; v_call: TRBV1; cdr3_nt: TGCACCATAAGACTAGCGGGGCAAGAGACCCAGTACTTC; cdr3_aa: CTIRLAGQETQYF
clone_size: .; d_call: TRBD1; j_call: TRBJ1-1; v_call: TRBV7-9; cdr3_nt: TGTGCCAGCAGCTTAGCGTCAGGACAGGGAACTGAAGCTTTCTTT; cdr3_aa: CASSLASGQGTEAFF
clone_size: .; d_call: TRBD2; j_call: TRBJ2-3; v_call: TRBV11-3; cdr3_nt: TGTGCCAGCAGCTCGCCGAAGCGGGAGCCCGGCACAGATACGCAGTATTTT; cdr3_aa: CASSSPKREPGTDTQYF
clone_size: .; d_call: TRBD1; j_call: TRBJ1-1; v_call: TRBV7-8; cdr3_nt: TGTGCCAGCAGCCGAGGGACAGGGTCGAACACTGAAGCTTTCTTT; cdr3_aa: CASSRGTGSNTEAFF